Reported below is one T cell receptor beta chain. The target of this receptor is not known. Base qualities were left out, and no much larger clone turns up one base away. Using the deep immunoSEQ assay, TCR CDR3 regions were amplified from genomic DNA by multiplex PCR. Extracted genomic DNA from each cell subset was spread evenly across all wells of several immunoSEQ 96-well plates, with each plate serving as a replicate. For sorted subsets, approximately 190 ng of genomic DNA, equivalent to tens of thousands of T cell genomes, went into each replicate PCR. Purified libraries were measured with a Qubit 3.0 fluorometer, size-checked on a Bioanalyzer 2100, and measured again with the KAPA Library Quantification kit. A separate single-read 150-cycle Illumina NextSeq 550 flow cell was used to sequence each immunoSEQ 96-well plate. The original pipeline was this. The immunoSEQ output contained only junctional sequences without quality scores, so filtering could not match that applied to full-length reads. Sequences were annotated with PyIR, a Python wrapper for IgBLAST v1.9, and V/J genes and CDR3 were assigned using IMGT germline references. Reads with weak V/J assignments (E-value above 1e-6), missing CDR3, stop codons, out-of-frame junctions, or ambiguous translated residues were removed. A V3J clonotype was defined by an identical inferred V gene, J gene, and CDR3 amino acid sequence. To compute the percentage overlap between repertoires, the number of shared unique clonotypes was divided by the size of the smaller repertoire. Repertoire richness was assessed with RTK rarefaction, the Chao1 estimator, and Recon v2.1 estimates of unobserved clonotypes. Generation probabilities were computed with OLGA for all TCRbeta clonotypes obtained by the gDNA method from several donors. Drawn from immuneACCESS, this table holds only the in-frame rearrangements with V and J called that TCRdb kept. Clones are partly lost; checked studies trace under half to an unresolved V gene and leave the rest unexplained. That table is the source of V, J and clone size, and D and trimming were worked out from the DNA. The sample data list roughly 2.6 million clones, and around nine tenths of these were observed just once. The top ten constitute under 0.15% of the sample.

Taken from cysteine to phenylalanine, the CDR3 has 13 residues. Only CDR3 DNA remains: 39 bases, in frame from the first base. Taken from the germline V gene, the CDR1 and CDR2 loops are MNHEY and SVGAGI. Germline trimming amounts to 6 bases on V and 1 base on J, with 0 as the count of junction bases outside the gene matches. This sample was included in a study of shared clonotypes between healthy human individuals (dated by TCRdb to about 2020). With regard to the full study: A few men and two women, aged 18 to 49 years, made up the cohort. Per donor, leukapheresis produced somewhere between about 0.8 and 9 billion PBMCs. For each donor, three plates each were used for CD4 naive and CD4 memory, two plates were used for CD8 naive, and one plate was used for CD8 memory. The study deeply sequenced blood TCR repertoires of five healthy adults to estimate repertoire size and the extent of clonotype sharing between individuals. Libraries were prepared and TCR repertoires were sequenced by different laboratories using diverse techniques, in order to increase sequencing depth and limit assay-specific biases. The paper's findings and limits, for the study overall: Incomplete sequencing was indicated by rarefaction of sorted-subset datasets, despite the large sequencing depth. Higher generation probabilities were observed for clonotypes shared by all four sorted-subset donors than for non-shared clonotypes. Sampling was restricted to blood, and TCR repertoires in tissues likely differ from the TCR repertoires found in blood. Pairwise subsampling led to the expectation that sequencing depth would affect the degree of clonotype sharing among donors. Naive subsets generally had larger estimated clonotype richness than memory subsets. The genetic and exposure-history diversity represented was limited by the small number of donors. About 4.5% of naive CD4, 3% to 3.5% of naive CD8, around 2.3% of memory CD4, and around 0.4% of memory CD8 clonotypes were shared across several donors.

Donors were healthy HIV-negative adults with no recently reported acute infections or vaccinations. All donors were Caucasian adults living in Nashville, Tennessee, USA. CD4+ T cells were enriched by magnetic negative selection, after which naive cells were positively selected on CD45RA and the negative fraction was taken as the memory subset. After blood collection by leukapheresis, PBMCs were isolated using Ficoll-Histopaque density gradient centrifugation and then cryopreserved in the vapor phase of liquid nitrogen. Analytical flow cytometry was used to check the purity and quantity of each magnetically sorted T cell population. From each sorted fraction, genomic DNA was isolated and quantified by UV absorbance on a Nanodrop 2000c.

This TCR came from a young man in good health. Sequencing was done on a sample of naive CD4+ T cells sorted from blood. The cell subset or site label here, explained by the study, means: CD45RA+ positively selected. The chain links TRBV6-5 with TRBJ1-1, with TRBD1 matching 9 junction bases. The nucleotide sequence is given as TGTGCCAGCAGGACAGGGGGGAACACTGAAGCTTTCTTT. This encodes CASRTGGNTEAFF.